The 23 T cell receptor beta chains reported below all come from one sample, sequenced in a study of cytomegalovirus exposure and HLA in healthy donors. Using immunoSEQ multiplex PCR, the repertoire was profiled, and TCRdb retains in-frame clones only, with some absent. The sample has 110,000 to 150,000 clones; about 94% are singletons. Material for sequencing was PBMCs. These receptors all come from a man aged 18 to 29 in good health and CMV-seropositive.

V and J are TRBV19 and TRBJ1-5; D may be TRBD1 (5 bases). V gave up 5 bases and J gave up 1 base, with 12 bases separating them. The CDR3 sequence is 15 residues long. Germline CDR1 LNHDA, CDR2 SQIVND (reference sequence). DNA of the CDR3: TGTGCCAGTAGTCTCTCCCAGGGAAGCAATCAGCCCCAGCATTTT. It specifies CASSLSQGSNQPQHF.

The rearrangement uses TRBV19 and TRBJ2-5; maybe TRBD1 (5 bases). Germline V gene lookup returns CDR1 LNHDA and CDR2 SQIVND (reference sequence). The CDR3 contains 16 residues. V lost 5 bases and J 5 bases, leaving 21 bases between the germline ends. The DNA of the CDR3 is TGTGCCAGTAGTCTACGGCAGGGTTCCTCGAAGGAGACCCAGTACTTC. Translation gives CASSLRQGSSKETQYF.

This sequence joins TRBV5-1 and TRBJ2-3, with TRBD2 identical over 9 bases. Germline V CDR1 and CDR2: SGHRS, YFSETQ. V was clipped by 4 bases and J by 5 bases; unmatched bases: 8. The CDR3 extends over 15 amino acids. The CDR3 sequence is CASSVSGRRGDTQYF. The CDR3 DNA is TGCGCCAGCAGCGTAAGCGGGAGGCGTGGAGATACGCAGTATTTT.

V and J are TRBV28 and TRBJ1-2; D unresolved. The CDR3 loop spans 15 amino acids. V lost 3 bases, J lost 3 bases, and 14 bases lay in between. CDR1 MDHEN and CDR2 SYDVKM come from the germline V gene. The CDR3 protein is CASSFSLAAHYGYTF. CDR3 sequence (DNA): TGTGCCAGCAGTTTCTCTCTTGCGGCCCACTATGGCTACACCTTC.

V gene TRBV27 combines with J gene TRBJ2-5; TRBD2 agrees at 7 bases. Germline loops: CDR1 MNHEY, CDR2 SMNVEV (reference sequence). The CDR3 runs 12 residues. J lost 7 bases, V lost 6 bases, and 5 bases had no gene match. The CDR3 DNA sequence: TGTGCCAGCAGCTCCCAGCGGGGGACCCAGTACTTC. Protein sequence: CASSSQRGTQYF.

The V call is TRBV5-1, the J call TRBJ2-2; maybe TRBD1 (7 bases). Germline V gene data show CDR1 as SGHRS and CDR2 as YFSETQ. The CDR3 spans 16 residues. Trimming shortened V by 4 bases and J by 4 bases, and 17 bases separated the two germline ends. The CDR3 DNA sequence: TGCGCCAGCAGCCCTTGGGGGACAGCGGGCACCGGGGAGCTGTTTTTT. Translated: CASSPWGTAGTGELFF.

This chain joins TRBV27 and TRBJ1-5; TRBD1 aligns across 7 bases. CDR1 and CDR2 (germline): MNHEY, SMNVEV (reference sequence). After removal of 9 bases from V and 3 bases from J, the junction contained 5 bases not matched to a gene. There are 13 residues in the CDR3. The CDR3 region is CASGTDFNQPQHF. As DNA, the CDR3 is TGTGCCAGTGGGACAGATTTCAATCAGCCCCAGCATTTT.

The CDR3 region is CASSLRGRTDVGYTF. The CDR3 DNA is TGTGCCAGCAGTTTAAGGGGCCGCACGGACGTTGGCTACACCTTC. The chain carries TRBV28 and TRBJ1-2; possibly TRBD1 for D (5 bases). Trimming removed 2 bases at V and 7 bases at J, with 17 bases between. The V gene's germline CDR1 is MDHEN and CDR2 SYDVKM. The CDR3 totals 15 residues.

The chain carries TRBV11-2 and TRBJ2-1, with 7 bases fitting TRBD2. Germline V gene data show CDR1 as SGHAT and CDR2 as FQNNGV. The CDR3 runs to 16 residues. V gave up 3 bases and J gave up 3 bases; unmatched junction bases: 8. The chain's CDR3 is CASSFAAASGYNEQFF. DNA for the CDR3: TGTGCCAGCAGCTTTGCCGCGGCTAGCGGCTACAATGAGCAGTTCTTC.

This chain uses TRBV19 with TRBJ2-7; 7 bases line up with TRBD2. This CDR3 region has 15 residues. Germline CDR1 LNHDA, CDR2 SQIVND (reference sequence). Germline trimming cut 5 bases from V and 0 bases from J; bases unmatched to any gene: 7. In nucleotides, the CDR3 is TGTGCCAGTAGTTCATGGGGAGGGAGCTCCTACGAGCAGTACTTC. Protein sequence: CASSSWGGSSYEQYF.

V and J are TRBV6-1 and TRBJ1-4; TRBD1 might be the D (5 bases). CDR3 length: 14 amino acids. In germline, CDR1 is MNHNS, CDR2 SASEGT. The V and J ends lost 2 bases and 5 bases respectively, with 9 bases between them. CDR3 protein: CASSERGRNEKLFF. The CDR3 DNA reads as TGTGCCAGCAGTGAACGGGGGAGAAATGAAAAACTGTTTTTT.

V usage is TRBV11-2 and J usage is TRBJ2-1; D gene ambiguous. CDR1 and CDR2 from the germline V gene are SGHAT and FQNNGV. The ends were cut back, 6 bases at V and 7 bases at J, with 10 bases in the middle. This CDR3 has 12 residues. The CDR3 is CASRIVKNEQFF. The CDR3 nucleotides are TGTGCCAGCAGGATAGTGAAGAATGAGCAGTTCTTC.

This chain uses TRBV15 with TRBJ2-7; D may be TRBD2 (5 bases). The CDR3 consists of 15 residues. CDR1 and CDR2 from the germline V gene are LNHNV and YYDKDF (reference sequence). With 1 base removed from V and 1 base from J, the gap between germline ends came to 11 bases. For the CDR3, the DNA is TGTGCCACCAGCAGAGGACGGGAACGTTCCTACGAGCAGTACTTC. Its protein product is CATSRGRERSYEQYF.

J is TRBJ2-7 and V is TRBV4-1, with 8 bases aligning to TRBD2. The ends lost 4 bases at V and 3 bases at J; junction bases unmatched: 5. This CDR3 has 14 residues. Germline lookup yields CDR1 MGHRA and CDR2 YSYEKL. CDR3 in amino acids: CASSLRTSSYEQYF. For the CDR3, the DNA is TGCGCCAGCAGCCTTAGGACTAGCAGCTACGAGCAGTACTTC.

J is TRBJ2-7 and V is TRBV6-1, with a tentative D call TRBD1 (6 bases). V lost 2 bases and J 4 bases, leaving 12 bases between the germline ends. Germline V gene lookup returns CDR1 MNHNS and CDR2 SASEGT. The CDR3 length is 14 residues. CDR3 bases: TGTGCCAGCAGTGAAACACCACAGGGATACGAGCAGTACTTC. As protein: CASSETPQGYEQYF.

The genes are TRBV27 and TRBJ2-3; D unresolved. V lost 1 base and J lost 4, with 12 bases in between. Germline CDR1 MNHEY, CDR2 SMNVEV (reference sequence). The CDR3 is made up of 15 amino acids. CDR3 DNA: TGTGCCAGCAGTTTATACCTAGGTGTGGCAGATACGCAGTATTTT. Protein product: CASSLYLGVADTQYF.

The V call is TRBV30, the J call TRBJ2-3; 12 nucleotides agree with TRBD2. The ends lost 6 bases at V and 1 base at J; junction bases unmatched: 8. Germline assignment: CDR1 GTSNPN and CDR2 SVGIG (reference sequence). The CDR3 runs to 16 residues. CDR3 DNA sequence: TGTGCCTGTTCTAGCGGGAGGGCCGTCGGCACAGATACGCAGTATTTT. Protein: CACSSGRAVGTDTQYF.

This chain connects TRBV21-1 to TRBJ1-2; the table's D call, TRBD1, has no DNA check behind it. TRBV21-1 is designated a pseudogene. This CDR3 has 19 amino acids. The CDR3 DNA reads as TGTGCCAGCAGTGGTAGGGGGGGACAGGAACATCCCGCTAACTATGGCTACACCTTC. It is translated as CASSGRGGQEHPANYGYTF.

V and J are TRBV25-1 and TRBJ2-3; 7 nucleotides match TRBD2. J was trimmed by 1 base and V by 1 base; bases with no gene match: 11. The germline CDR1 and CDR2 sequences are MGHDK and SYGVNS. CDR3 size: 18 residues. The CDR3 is CASSEFFRGDPRTDTQYF. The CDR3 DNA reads TGTGCCAGCAGTGAATTTTTCCGGGGGGACCCTCGCACAGATACGCAGTATTTT.

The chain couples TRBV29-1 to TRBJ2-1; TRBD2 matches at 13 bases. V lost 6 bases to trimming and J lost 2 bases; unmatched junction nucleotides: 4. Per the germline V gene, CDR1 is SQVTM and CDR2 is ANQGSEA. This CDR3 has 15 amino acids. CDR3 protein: CSVGLAGRAYNEQFF. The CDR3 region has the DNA TGCAGCGTGGGACTAGCGGGAAGGGCCTACAATGAGCAGTTCTTC.

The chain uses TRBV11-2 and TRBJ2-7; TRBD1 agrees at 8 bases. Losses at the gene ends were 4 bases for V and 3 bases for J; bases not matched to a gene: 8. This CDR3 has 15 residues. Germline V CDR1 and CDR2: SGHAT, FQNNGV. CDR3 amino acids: CASSSIRTGFYEQYF. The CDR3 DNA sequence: TGTGCCAGCAGCTCAATCCGGACAGGGTTCTACGAGCAGTACTTC.

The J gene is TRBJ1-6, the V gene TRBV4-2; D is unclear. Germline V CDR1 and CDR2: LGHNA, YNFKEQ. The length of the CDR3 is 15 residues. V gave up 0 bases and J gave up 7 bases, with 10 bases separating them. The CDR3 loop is CASSQDIGRNSPLHF. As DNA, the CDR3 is TGTGCCAGCAGCCAAGATATCGGCAGGAATTCACCCCTCCACTTT.

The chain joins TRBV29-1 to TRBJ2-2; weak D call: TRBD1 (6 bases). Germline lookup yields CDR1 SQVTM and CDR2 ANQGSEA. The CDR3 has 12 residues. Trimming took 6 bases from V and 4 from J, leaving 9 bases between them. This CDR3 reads CSVRGSTGELFF. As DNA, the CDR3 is TGCAGCGTCAGGGGTTCCACCGGGGAGCTGTTTTTT.